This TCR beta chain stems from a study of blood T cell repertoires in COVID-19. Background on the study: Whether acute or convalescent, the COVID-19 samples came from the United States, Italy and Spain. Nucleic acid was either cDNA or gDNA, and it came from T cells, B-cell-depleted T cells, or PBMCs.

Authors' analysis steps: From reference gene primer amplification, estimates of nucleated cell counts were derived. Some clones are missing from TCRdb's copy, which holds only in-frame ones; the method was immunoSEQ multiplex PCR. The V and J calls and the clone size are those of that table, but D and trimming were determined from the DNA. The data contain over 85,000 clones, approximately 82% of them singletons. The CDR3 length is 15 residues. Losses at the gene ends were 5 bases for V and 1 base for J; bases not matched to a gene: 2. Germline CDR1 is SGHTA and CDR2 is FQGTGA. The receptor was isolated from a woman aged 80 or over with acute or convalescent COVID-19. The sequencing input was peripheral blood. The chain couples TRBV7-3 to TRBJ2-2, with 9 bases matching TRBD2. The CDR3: CASSPSGVNTGELFF. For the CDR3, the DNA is TGTGCCAGCAGCCCTAGCGGGGTGAACACCGGGGAGCTGTTTTTT.